Following are 14 T cell receptor beta chains from one sample sequenced in a study of early T cells in non-severe SARS-CoV-2 infection. MiXCR was run by TCRdb on the 5' RACE reads, yielding one entry per CDR3 protein. The sample comprises approximately 57,000 distinct CDR3 sequences, approximately 12% of which are singletons, and roughly 1.4% rests with the top ten. The specimen sequenced was whole blood. The origin of the receptors is an adult who was a healthcare worker with PCR-confirmed SARS-CoV-2 infection or an uninfected control (not recorded which).

The chain joins TRBV6-4 to TRBJ2-1, with 10 positions matching TRBD1. The CDR3 has 15 residues. Trimming took 8 bases from V and 9 from J; bases not matched to a gene: 13. The germline gives CDR1 MRHNA, CDR2 SNTAGT. CDR3 sequence reads: CASSGGTGDHSEQFF. The CDR3, as DNA: TGTGCCAGCTCCGGAGGGACAGGGGACCACAGTGAGCAGTTCTTC.

This clonotype was counted many times. As DNA, the CDR3 is TGTGCCAGCAGCTTGGGACAATGGTGGACCGAGTACTATGGCTACACCTTC. It is translated as CASSLGQWWTEYYGYTF. The V and J genes are TRBV5-5 and TRBJ1-2; D unresolved. V lost 0 bases to trimming and J lost 3 bases, with 18 bases between them. This CDR3 has 17 residues. CDR1 is SGHKS, CDR2 YYEKEE, per germline (reference sequence).

This clonotype was observed a few times. The chain combines TRBV4-2 with TRBJ2-5; D tentatively fits TRBD1 or TRBD2 (7 bases each). Germline CDR1 is LGHNA and CDR2 is YNFKEQ. Trimming shortened V by 0 bases and J by 3 bases, and 17 bases separated the two germline ends. The CDR3 covers 17 residues. Here the CDR3 DNA reads TGTGCCAGCAGCCAAGAAGGGACAGCGGGGAATAAAGAGACCCAGTACTTC. Translating gives CASSQEGTAGNKETQYF.

This clonotype occurred many times. This chain links TRBV19 with TRBJ2-7; 7 bases agree with TRBD1. Looked up from germline, CDR1 is LNHDA and CDR2 is SQIVND (reference sequence). The length of the CDR3 is 16 residues. The J segment lost 2 bases and the V segment lost 4 bases, leaving 11 bases of the junction unmatched. CDR3 in DNA: TGTGCCAGTAGTACCACCGGGACAGCTTCCCCCTACGAGCAGTACTTC. Amino acid sequence: CASSTTGTASPYEQYF.

A word on this clonotype: The junction differs from germline at one of its ends, possibly a read error. V is TRBV12-3 or TRBV12-4 and J is TRBJ2-3; 7 bases align to TRBD2. The CDR3 covers 18 residues. CDR3 bases: TGTGCCAGCACCCTCACCCGGGGTAGTGGACTAGTCACATATACGCAGTATTTT. Encoded protein: CASTLTRGSGLVTYTQYF.

The gene calls are TRBV6-5 and TRBJ2-7, with D perhaps matching TRBD1 or TRBD2 (5 bases each). The CDR3 extends over 13 amino acids. V shed 1 base and J shed 7 bases, with 11 bases lying between them. Germline CDR1 is MNHEY and CDR2 is SVGAGI. The CDR3 sequence is CASSYLGTREQYF. CDR3 bases: TGTGCCAGCAGTTACTTAGGGACGAGGGAGCAGTACTTC.

This clonotype was counted ten times or more. The chain is built from TRBV3-1 and TRBJ1-6, with 10 bases lining up with TRBD1. V lost 4 bases, J lost 12 bases, and 6 bases stayed unmatched. The CDR3 has 14 amino acids. Germline CDR1 and CDR2: LGHDT and YNNKEL (reference sequence). In nucleotides, the CDR3 is TGTGCCAGCAGCCTCGACAGGGGGCGCGGACCCCTCCACTTT. Its translation is CASSLDRGRGPLHF.

This clonotype came up many times. This chain connects TRBV7-9 to TRBJ2-3, with D possibly being TRBD1 (6 bases). V was shortened by 1 base and J by 2 bases, with 16 bases between the two germline ends. The germline gives CDR1 SEHNR, CDR2 FQNEAQ (reference sequence). This CDR3 has 17 amino acids. CDR3 sequence: CASSLGPNRVDTDTQYF. The CDR3 DNA is TGTGCCAGCAGCTTAGGGCCCAACAGGGTGGACACAGATACGCAGTATTTT. The full variable domain, in which reference TRBV7-9 and TRBJ2-3 provide the parts outside the CDR3, is DTGVSQNPRHKITKRGQNVTFRCDPISEHNRLYWYRQTLGQGPEFLTYFQNEAQLEKSRLLSDRFSAERPKGSFSTLEIQRTEQGDSAMYLCASSLGPNRVDTDTQYFGPGTRLTVL.

This clonotype was detected only a few times. The chain uses TRBV20-1 and TRBJ2-1; 15 bases are a match to TRBD2. Trimming took 6 bases from V and 4 from J; bases not matched to a gene: 4. Germline assignment: CDR1 DFQATT and CDR2 SNEGSKA (reference sequence). CDR3 size: 15 residues. CDR3 protein: CSALGLAGGYNEQFF. The CDR3 region has the DNA TGCAGTGCCCTCGGACTAGCGGGGGGGTACAATGAGCAGTTCTTC.

This clonotype was recorded at least ten times. This chain links TRBV7-9 with TRBJ2-7; 7 nucleotides match TRBD1. The germline CDR1 and CDR2 sequences are SEHNR and FQNEAQ (reference sequence). V was clipped by 6 bases and J by 1 base; unmatched bases: 6. This CDR3 is built from 14 residues. In nucleotides, the CDR3 is TGTGCCAGCAGTTTTGGGACAGCTTCCTACGAGCAGTACTTC. Its protein product is CASSFGTASYEQYF.

V gene TRBV7-9 combines with J gene TRBJ2-7, with 7 bases aligning to TRBD1. The CDR3 has 13 amino acids. J lost 6 bases, V lost 5 bases, and 7 bases had no gene match. In germline, CDR1 is SEHNR, CDR2 FQNEAQ (reference sequence). The CDR3 DNA is TGTGCCAGCAGCACCCGACAGGGATCCGAGCAGTACTTC. Its protein is CASSTRQGSEQYF.

This clonotype was counted at least ten times. This chain uses TRBV12-3 or TRBV12-4 with TRBJ2-2; D remains ambiguous. The germline V and J ends were trimmed by 7 bases and 4 bases, with 13 bases remaining between them. This CDR3 comprises 14 residues. CDR3 in DNA: TGTGCCAGCACTCCCAACCATGGCACCGGGGAGCTGTTTTTT. Translation: CASTPNHGTGELFF.

V usage is TRBV3-1 and J usage is TRBJ2-3, with 7 bases identical to TRBD2. This CDR3 has 13 residues. With V trimmed by 4 bases and J by 6 bases, 4 bases remained unmatched. Germline CDR1 reads LGHDT; CDR2 reads YNNKEL (reference sequence). CDR3 in DNA: TGTGCCAGCAGCCTGGGGGGGATGGATACGCAGTATTTT. Its protein is CASSLGGMDTQYF.

This clonotype was seen only a few times. The chain couples TRBV7-9 to TRBJ2-7, with 7 bases matching TRBD1. Trimming removed 4 bases from V and 4 bases from J; junction bases left unmatched: 4. CDR3 length: 13 amino acids. Germline loops: CDR1 SEHNR, CDR2 FQNEAQ (reference sequence). The CDR3 protein is CASSWGQLYEQYF. For the CDR3, the DNA is TGTGCCAGCAGCTGGGGACAGCTATACGAGCAGTACTTC.